Listed here are 5 T cell receptor beta chains from one sample, sequenced in a study of T cells in Graves' hyperthyroidism and ophthalmopathy. Amplification of TCR beta CDR3 regions was performed using RNA transcripts as template. First-round RT-PCR targeting the TCR CDR3 was performed with the HTBI primer set. Using its own MiXCR run on the multiplex PCR reads, TCRdb lists one record per CDR3 protein. The table shows more than 150,000 distinct CDR3 sequences, with more than 15% occurring only once. Source material: blood. The origin of the receptors is a woman between 50 and 59 years old with Graves' hyperthyroidism.

The gene calls are TRBV28 and TRBJ2-1; D ambiguous. Looked up from germline, CDR1 is MDHEN and CDR2 is SYDVKM. With 7 bases removed from V and 0 bases from J, the gap between germline ends came to 13 bases. The CDR3 is made up of 15 amino acids. CDR3 in DNA: TGTGCCAGCACCTCCGGGTCAAGCTCCTACAATGAGCAGTTCTTC. Protein: CASTSGSSSYNEQFF.

This clonotype showed up just once. This chain joins TRBV20-1 and TRBJ1-1; 7 bases match TRBD1. CDR1 is DFQATT and CDR2 is SNEGSKA in the germline V gene (reference sequence). Losses at the gene ends were 5 bases for V and 11 bases for J; bases not matched to a gene: 11. The CDR3 is 12 amino acids. In nucleotides, the CDR3 is TGCAGTGCTTTGACAGGGACGGGGGATGCTTTCTTT. This encodes CSALTGTGDAFF.

This clonotype occurred a few times. This sequence joins TRBV2 and TRBJ2-5; D may be TRBD1 (7 bases). The germline CDR1 and CDR2 sequences are SNHLY and FYNNEI. V was trimmed by 7 bases and J by 9 bases, leaving 27 bases between them. The length of the CDR3 is 16 residues. CDR3 bases: TGTGCCAGCAAAGGGAGCGGGTTGGGGACAGTCGAGTCCCAGTACTTC. It translates to CASKGSGLGTVESQYF. The whole variable domain, remainder taken from reference TRBV2 and TRBJ2-5, is EPEVTQTPSHQVTQMGQEVILRCVPISNHLYFYWYRQILGQKVEFLVSFYNNEISEKSEIFDDQFSVERPDGSNFTLKIRSTKLEDSAMYFCASKGSGLGTVESQYFGPGTRLLVL.

At least ten counts were recorded for this clonotype. The chain links TRBV7-9 to TRBJ1-1; TRBD1 matches 8 bases. V lost 2 bases to trimming and J lost 0 bases; unmatched junction nucleotides: 8. CDR3 length equals 17 residues. CDR1 is SEHNR and CDR2 is FQNEAQ in the germline V gene (reference sequence). CDR3 in amino acids: CASSLIGTGVLNTEAFF. CDR3 nucleotides: TGTGCCAGCAGCTTAATCGGGACAGGTGTATTGAACACTGAAGCTTTCTTT.

This sequence joins TRBV19 and TRBJ2-3, with 12 bases identical to TRBD2. Germline CDR1 and CDR2: LNHDA and SQIVND (reference sequence). With 4 bases clipped from V and 0 bases from J, the junction kept 11 bases outside the gene matches. This CDR3 has 19 residues. CDR3: CASSSPRRTSGGSTDTQYF. In nucleotides, the CDR3 is TGTGCCAGTAGTAGCCCCCGACGAACTAGCGGGGGGAGCACAGATACGCAGTATTTT.